The next 24 T cell receptor beta chains were all read from a single sample in a study of blood T cell repertoires in COVID-19. TCRdb's table, derived via immunoSEQ multiplex PCR, lists solely in-frame clones and lacks some. The data show approximately 46,000 clones, roughly 88% seen once. Sequenced input: peripheral blood. These receptors all come from a human donor in a cohort sampled during active COVID-19.

In DNA, the CDR3 is TGTGCCAGCAGGGCCGGGACAGCAAACACCGGGGAGCTGTTTTTT. Its translation: CASRAGTANTGELFF. This rearrangement joins TRBV2 to TRBJ2-2, with 7 nucleotides matching TRBD1. The CDR3 consists of 15 residues. V dropped 6 bases and J dropped 2; count of bases not matched to a gene: 6. The V gene's germline CDR1 is SNHLY and CDR2 FYNNEI.

V usage is TRBV24-1 and J usage is TRBJ2-5; 13 nucleotides match TRBD2. Germline V gene lookup returns CDR1 KGHDR and CDR2 SFDVKD. The trim removed 5 bases at V and 4 bases at J, leaving 6 bases unmatched. The CDR3 extends over 16 amino acids. CDR3 loop: CATSAGTSGDRETQYF. The CDR3, as DNA: TGTGCCACCAGTGCCGGGACTAGCGGGGACCGAGAGACCCAGTACTTC.

The gene calls are TRBV19 and TRBJ1-6; TRBD1 matches at 7 bases. CDR3 length: 18 residues. The germline gives CDR1 LNHDA, CDR2 SQIVND (reference sequence). Trimming at V came to 5 bases and at J to 3 bases, leaving 13 bases not matched to a gene. The CDR3: CASSLTIPRTGYNSPLHF. In DNA, the CDR3 is TGTGCCAGTAGTCTCACCATTCCCCGGACAGGCTATAATTCACCCCTCCACTTT.

A word on this clone: This sequence may be a read error, since a much larger clone differs from it by one base. The chain uses TRBV7-8 and TRBJ1-3; TRBD1 is a possible D gene (5 bases). The germline CDR1 and CDR2 sequences are SGHVS and FQNEAQ. The CDR3 contains 15 residues. CDR3 in DNA: TGTACCAGCAGCCACGGGGGGGTACTCGGAAACACCATATATTTT. Amino acids: CTSSHGGVLGNTIYF.

The V gene is TRBV5-6, the J gene TRBJ2-4; D is unresolved. Germline lookup yields CDR1 SGHDT and CDR2 YYEEEE. The CDR3 is 14 residues long. The germline V and J ends were trimmed by 4 bases and 0 bases, with 8 bases remaining between them. The CDR3 protein is CASSAVVAKNIQYF. CDR3 nucleotide sequence: TGTGCCAGCAGCGCGGTCGTAGCCAAAAACATTCAGTACTTC.

The chain carries TRBV28 and TRBJ2-7; D ambiguous. This CDR3 has 11 amino acids. V was shortened by 5 bases and J by 6 bases, with 8 bases between the two germline ends. In germline, CDR1 is MDHEN, CDR2 SYDVKM. CDR3 sequence: CASSRRSEQYF. The CDR3 nucleotides are TGTGCCAGCAGTAGGCGGAGCGAGCAGTACTTC.

This chain connects TRBV3-1 (or the pseudogene TRBV3-2) to TRBJ1-1; 9 nucleotides match TRBD1. The V gene's germline CDR1 is LGHDT and CDR2 YNNKEL (reference sequence). V was pared by 6 bases and J by 10 bases, with 6 bases of the junction left unmatched. This CDR3 is 12 amino acids long. CDR3 in amino acids: CASSRTGESAFF. CDR3 nucleotide sequence: TGTGCCAGCAGTCGGACAGGGGAGTCAGCTTTCTTT.

V usage is TRBV23-1 and J usage is TRBJ2-7, with 10 positions matching TRBD1. TRBV23-1 is an open reading frame, and its role is uncertain. Trimming at V came to 4 bases and at J to 3 bases, leaving 3 bases not matched to a gene. The CDR3 consists of 14 residues. CDR3 coding DNA: TGCGCCAGCAGTCCGGACAGGGGGGACTACGAGCAGTACTTC. Translation gives CASSPDRGDYEQYF.

CDR3 residues: CASSRDRALYEQYF. The CDR3 DNA reads as TGTGCCAGCAGTCGAGACAGGGCCTTATACGAGCAGTACTTC. This sequence joins TRBV28 and TRBJ2-7; TRBD1 matches 7 bases. The CDR3 consists of 14 residues. CDR1 and CDR2 from the germline V gene are MDHEN and SYDVKM. V trimming: 5 bases; J trimming: 4 bases; junction bases outside the gene matches: 8.

V and J are TRBV4-3 and TRBJ1-2; 8 nucleotides agree with TRBD1. The CDR3 consists of 14 residues. The J segment lost 3 bases and the V segment lost 4 bases, leaving 4 bases of the junction unmatched. Germline loops: CDR1 LGHNA, CDR2 YSLEER. CDR3 coding DNA: TGCGCCAGCAGCCGAGACAGGGGCGACTATGGCTACACCTTC. This encodes CASSRDRGDYGYTF.

The V gene is TRBV19, the J gene TRBJ1-5; D is unclear. V was trimmed by 5 bases and J by 3 bases, leaving 8 bases between them. This CDR3 spans 13 amino acids. The germline CDR1 and CDR2 sequences are LNHDA and SQIVND (reference sequence). The CDR3 loop reads CASSQVTNQPQHF. The CDR3 DNA follows: TGTGCCAGTAGTCAGGTGACCAATCAGCCCCAGCATTTT.

This clone was seen only a few times. The V and J genes are TRBV7-3 and TRBJ2-3; D remains unclear. Trimming shortened V by 2 bases and J by 0 bases, and 9 bases separated the two germline ends. CDR3 length: 15 amino acids. CDR1 is SGHTA, CDR2 FQGTGA, per germline. The CDR3 nucleotides are TGTGCCAGCAGCTTAGCGTTGATTAGCACAGATACGCAGTATTTT. Its protein product is CASSLALISTDTQYF.

CDR3 DNA sequence: TGTGCCACCAGTGATCAAGTCAGGCTGCAGGAGCAGTTCTTC. This codes for CATSDQVRLQEQFF. The chain carries TRBV24-1 and TRBJ2-1; D remains ambiguous. This CDR3 has 14 amino acids. Germline V gene data show CDR1 as KGHDR and CDR2 as SFDVKD. Deletions cut 3 bases from V and 10 bases from J, with 15 bases between.

J is TRBJ2-5 and V is TRBV6-5; 10 nucleotides match TRBD2. CDR1 is MNHEY, CDR2 SVGAGI, per germline. There are 15 residues in the CDR3. V was pared by 6 bases and J by 5 bases, with 9 bases of the junction left unmatched. The CDR3, as DNA: TGTGCCAGCAGCCAAACCGGGACTAGCGCGGAGACCCAGTACTTC. Its translation: CASSQTGTSAETQYF.

The gene calls are TRBV19 and TRBJ2-2, with TRBD1 as a possible D gene (6 bases). Germline lookup yields CDR1 LNHDA and CDR2 SQIVND (reference sequence). The CDR3 extends over 18 amino acids. V was cut by 2 bases and J by 0 bases, with 16 bases left in between. In nucleotides, the CDR3 is TGTGCCAGTAGTATATCTGGGGGCCACTTGGCGAACACCGGGGAGCTGTTTTTT. Translated: CASSISGGHLANTGELFF.

DNA for the CDR3: TGTGCCAGCCCCCCCAGACAGGGGCTGAACACTGAAGCTTTCTTT. It codes for CASPPRQGLNTEAFF. The V and J genes are TRBV28 and TRBJ1-1; 8 nucleotides agree with TRBD1. The junction had 8 bases not matched to a gene; V was cut back by 8 bases and J by 0 bases. The CDR3 is made up of 15 amino acids. CDR1 and CDR2 from the germline V gene are MDHEN and SYDVKM. Based on the CDR3 plus reference TRBV28 and TRBJ1-1, the full variable domain is DVKVTQSSRYLVKRTGEKVFLECVQDMDHENMFWYRQDPGLGLRLIYFSYDVKMKEKGDIPEGYSVSREKKERFSLILESASTNQTSMYLCASPPRQGLNTEAFFGQGTRLTVV.

The V call is TRBV4-1, the J call TRBJ1-3; D might be TRBD1 (6 bases). This CDR3 is built from 14 residues. Germline lookup yields CDR1 MGHRA and CDR2 YSYEKL. The V end was cut by 1 base, the J end by 4 bases, with 8 bases between. The CDR3 nucleotides are TGCGCCAGCAGCCAAGCAGGGGTGGGAAACACCATATATTTT. Encoded protein: CASSQAGVGNTIYF.

V is TRBV11-2 and J is TRBJ2-7, with D possibly being TRBD2 (5 bases). The CDR3 sequence is 13 residues long. CDR1 is SGHAT and CDR2 is FQNNGV in the germline V gene. V lost 8 bases and J 2 bases, leaving 13 bases between the germline ends. CDR3 sequence reads: CASAPAGTYEQYF. In nucleotides, the CDR3 is TGTGCCAGCGCGCCCGCGGGTACCTACGAGCAGTACTTC.

The chain links TRBV27 to TRBJ2-7, with 11 nucleotides matching TRBD2. Germline CDR1 is MNHEY and CDR2 is SMNVEV (reference sequence). The CDR3 consists of 17 residues. V was clipped by 2 bases and J by 5 bases; unmatched bases: 11. CDR3 DNA sequence: TGTGCCAGCAGTTTAATCCTAGCGGGGGGCTCTCGAAACGAGCAGTACTTC. This translates into CASSLILAGGSRNEQYF.

In its sample, this clone was seen once. The chain couples TRBV7-9 to TRBJ2-2, with 9 bases matching TRBD1. The trim removed 6 bases at V and 5 bases at J, leaving 7 bases unmatched. Per germline, CDR1 SEHNR and CDR2 FQNEAQ (reference sequence). This CDR3 has 15 residues. The CDR3 reads CASRSGTGKTGELFF. The DNA for the CDR3 is TGTGCCAGCAGGTCCGGGACAGGGAAAACCGGGGAGCTGTTTTTT.

This chain uses TRBV30 with TRBJ1-5, with TRBD1 as a possible D gene (6 bases). The V gene lost 2 bases and the J gene lost 4 bases, with 9 bases spanning the gap. Germline V CDR1 and CDR2: GTSNPN, SVGIG (reference sequence). This CDR3 has 13 residues. CDR3 nucleotides: TGTGCCTGGAGTAGGCAGGGGAATCAGCCCCAGCATTTT. This gives the protein CAWSRQGNQPQHF.

As for this clone: The junction departs from the called germline gene at one end, perhaps through a read error. This sequence joins TRBV6-5 and TRBJ2-7; the match to TRBD1 covers 8 bases. Germline CDR1 and CDR2: MNHEY and SVGAGI. The CDR3 covers 14 residues. In DNA form, the CDR3 reads TGTGCCAGCAGCCGCGGACAGGGCTCCTCCGAGCAGTACTTC. Translated: CASSRGQGSSEQYF.

J is TRBJ2-5 and V is TRBV5-1, with 8 bases aligning to TRBD2. Germline V gene data show CDR1 as SGHRS and CDR2 as YFSETQ. This CDR3 region has 15 residues. J was trimmed by 4 bases and V by 3 bases; bases with no gene match: 8. CDR3 nucleotides: TGCGCCAGCAGCTGGAACGGGGGGGCCACAGAGACCCAGTACTTC. It translates to CASSWNGGATETQYF. Together with reference TRBV5-1 and TRBJ2-5, the CDR3 gives the full variable domain: KAGVTQTPRYLIKTRGQQVTLSCSPISGHRSVSWYQQTPGQGLQFLFEYFSETQRNKGNFPGRFSGRQFSNSRSEMNVSTLELGDSALYLCASSWNGGATETQYFGPGTRLLVL.

The chain is built from TRBV30 and TRBJ2-7; D is ambiguous. The CDR3 length is 12 residues. Looked up from germline, CDR1 is GTSNPN and CDR2 is SVGIG (reference sequence). The germline V and J ends were trimmed by 4 bases and 5 bases, with 12 bases remaining between them. The CDR3 sequence: CAWTQSEDEQYF. CDR3 in DNA: TGTGCCTGGACCCAGTCCGAGGACGAGCAGTACTTC.